This paragraph reports one T cell receptor beta chain. Single viable CD3+CD4+CD8-CD45RO+ cells were sorted as the memory CD4+ T cells. Repertoires were generated with immunoSEQ multiplex PCR, while TCRdb's copy carries only in-frame clones and drops some. The sample has about 38,000 clones; 79% are singletons. The data originate from a study of memory CD4+ T cells and cytomegalovirus serostatus. Study at large: This sample comes from healthy Belgian adults, fewer than 10 CMV seropositive, roughly 22 seronegative.

Sequenced material: memory CD4+ T cells from blood. This TCR came from an adult in good health and CMV-seropositive.

CDR3 nucleotides: TGTGCCAGCAGCTTTCGGGGTGGGGCCAACGTCCTGACTTTC. The encoded protein is CASSFRGGANVLTF. This chain links TRBV7-3 with TRBJ2-6; possibly TRBD2 for D (5 bases). The ends were cut back, 3 bases at V and 3 bases at J, with 6 bases in the middle. Germline CDR1 reads SGHTA; CDR2 reads FQGTGA. The CDR3 contains 14 residues.